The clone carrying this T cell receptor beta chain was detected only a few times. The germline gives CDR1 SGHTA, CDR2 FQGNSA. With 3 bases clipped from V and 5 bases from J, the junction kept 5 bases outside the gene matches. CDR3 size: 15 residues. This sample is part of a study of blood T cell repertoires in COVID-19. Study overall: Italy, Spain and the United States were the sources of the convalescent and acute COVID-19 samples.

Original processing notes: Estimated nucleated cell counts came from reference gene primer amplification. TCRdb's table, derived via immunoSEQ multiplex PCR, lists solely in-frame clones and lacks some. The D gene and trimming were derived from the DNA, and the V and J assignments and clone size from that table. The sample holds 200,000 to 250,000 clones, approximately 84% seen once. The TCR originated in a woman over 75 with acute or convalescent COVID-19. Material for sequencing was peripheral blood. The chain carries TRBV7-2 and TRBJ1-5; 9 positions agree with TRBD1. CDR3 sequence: CASSLGQGWDQPQHF. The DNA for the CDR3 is TGTGCCAGCAGCTTGGGACAGGGATGGGATCAGCCCCAGCATTTT.